A single T cell receptor beta chain is shown here with its context. Its cognate antigen is unknown. The germline V gene encodes CDR1 DFQATT and CDR2 SNEGSKA (reference sequence). V trimming: 5 bases; J trimming: 1 base; junction bases outside the gene matches: 6. The length of the CDR3 is 17 residues. This sample stems from a study of CD8 T cells in ankylosing spondylitis. Study findings and constraints: CD8+ by phenotype, disease-linked clones were relatively rare in peripheral blood. In ankylosing spondylitis blood, a motif of seven or eight highly homologous TCR beta variants appeared characteristic.

In TCRdb, the 5' RACE reads were re-called with MiXCR into one record per CDR3 protein. Of 200,000 to 250,000 distinct CDR3 sequences in the sample, about 17% were seen once. This TCR derives from a male donor with ankylosing spondylitis. The gene calls are TRBV20-1 and TRBJ2-1, with 15 nucleotides matching TRBD2. Sequencing input: blood, either unsorted or a sorted T cell fraction (not recorded which). The CDR3 coding sequence is TGCAGTGCTTGGACTAGCGGGGGGGAGGAATCCTACAATGAGCAGTTCTTC. Translated: CSAWTSGGEESYNEQFF.